These 6 T cell receptor beta chains were sequenced from one sample in a study of blood T cell repertoires in COVID-19. Only in-frame clones appear in the TCRdb table, and some are missing; sequencing was by immunoSEQ multiplex PCR. The sample yields approximately 250,000 clones, 84% seen once. The material sequenced was peripheral blood. Receptors originate from a woman aged 40-49 years who had recovered from COVID-19.

The chain recombines TRBV19 with TRBJ2-3, with TRBD2 matching 10 bases. Germline CDR1 LNHDA, CDR2 SQIVND (reference sequence). There are 14 residues in the CDR3. The junction had 7 bases not matched to a gene; V was cut back by 9 bases and J by 4 bases. This CDR3 is CASRNLAGADTQYF. CDR3 nucleotides: TGTGCCAGCCGAAACCTAGCGGGGGCAGATACGCAGTATTTT.

This chain uses TRBV30 with TRBJ1-1; a weak D match, TRBD1 (5 bases). From germline, CDR1 is GTSNPN and CDR2 SVGIG (reference sequence). The CDR3 spans 13 residues. Trimming left V 2 bases short and J 3 bases short, with 10 bases between. This CDR3 is CAWSKQGYTEAFF. For the CDR3, the DNA is TGTGCCTGGAGTAAGCAGGGTTACACTGAAGCTTTCTTT.

This rearrangement joins TRBV5-1 to TRBJ2-1; 11 bases are a match to TRBD2. Germline V lookup: CDR1 SGHRS, CDR2 YFSETQ. V was clipped by 0 bases and J by 12 bases; unmatched bases: 5. There are 14 residues in the CDR3. The CDR3 protein is CASSLALAGGRQFF. CDR3 nucleotide sequence: TGCGCCAGCAGCTTGGCTCTAGCGGGGGGCCGGCAGTTCTTC. Complete variable domain (other parts from reference TRBV5-1 and TRBJ2-1): KAGVTQTPRYLIKTRGQQVTLSCSPISGHRSVSWYQQTPGQGLQFLFEYFSETQRNKGNFPGRFSGRQFSNSRSEMNVSTLELGDSALYLCASSLALAGGRQFFGPGTRLTVL.

The gene calls are TRBV3-1 (or the pseudogene TRBV3-2) and TRBJ2-7; possibly TRBD2 for D (6 bases). CDR3 size: 13 residues. The germline CDR1 and CDR2 sequences are LGHDT and YNNKEL (reference sequence). V was trimmed by 5 bases and J by 7 bases, leaving 15 bases between them. In DNA, the CDR3 is TGTGCCAGCAGCTCCCCCCGCGGGGAAGAGCAGTACTTC. Translating gives CASSSPRGEEQYF.

The chain joins TRBV10-3 to TRBJ2-6; D remains ambiguous. Trimming took 6 bases from V and 0 from J, leaving 9 bases between them. Germline CDR1 ENHRY, CDR2 SYGVKD. The CDR3 totals 15 residues. CDR3 sequence reads: CAISKLSSGANVLTF. The CDR3 nucleotides read TGTGCCATCAGCAAATTGAGCTCTGGGGCCAACGTCCTGACTTTC.

V is TRBV30 and J is TRBJ1-6, with TRBD1 matching over 7 bases. This CDR3 has 17 amino acids. The V segment lost 5 bases and the J segment 3 bases; nucleotides outside the gene matches: 13. Germline V CDR1 and CDR2: GTSNPN, SVGIG (reference sequence). CDR3 region: CAWRTGSTVYYNSPLHF. The CDR3 region has the DNA TGTGCCTGGCGGACAGGAAGTACGGTGTACTATAATTCACCCCTCCACTTT.